This T cell receptor beta chain was sequenced in a study of shared clonotypes between healthy human individuals. Study-wide findings and caveats: With few donors, the genetic and exposure-history diversity represented was limited. For sorted subsets, rarefaction showed incomplete sequencing despite large depth.

This table comes from immunoSEQ multiplex PCR, and its TCRdb copy is limited to in-frame clones, with some not included. This repertoire shows about 2,500,000 clones, around 90% found once; its top ten account for 0.13% to 0.15%. Worth noting for this clone: Its antigen is undetermined. The sample carries other DNA sequences with the same CDR3.

Per germline, CDR1 SNHLY and CDR2 FYNNEI. The CDR3 extends over 13 amino acids. The V and J ends lost 5 bases and 1 base respectively, with 8 bases between them. The rearrangement links TRBV2 to TRBJ1-1; D might be TRBD1 (5 bases). Sequenced: naive CD4+ T cells sorted from blood. Documented subset: CD45RA+ positively selected. This TCR was recovered from a young man in good health. The CDR3 DNA reads as TGTGCCAGCAGTTCGACAGCGAACACTGAAGCTTTCTTT. Translation: CASSSTANTEAFF.